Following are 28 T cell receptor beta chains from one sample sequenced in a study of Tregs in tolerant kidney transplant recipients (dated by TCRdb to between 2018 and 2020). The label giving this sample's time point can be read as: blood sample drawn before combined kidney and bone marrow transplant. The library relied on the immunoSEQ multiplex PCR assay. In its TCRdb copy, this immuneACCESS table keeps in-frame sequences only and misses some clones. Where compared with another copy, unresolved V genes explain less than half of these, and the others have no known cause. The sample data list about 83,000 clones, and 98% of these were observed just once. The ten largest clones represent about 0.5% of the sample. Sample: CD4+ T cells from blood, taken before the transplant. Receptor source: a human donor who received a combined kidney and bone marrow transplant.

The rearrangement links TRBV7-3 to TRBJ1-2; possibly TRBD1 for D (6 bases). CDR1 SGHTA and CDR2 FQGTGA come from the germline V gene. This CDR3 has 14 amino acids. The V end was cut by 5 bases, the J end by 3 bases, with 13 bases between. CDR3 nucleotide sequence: TGTGCCAGCAGCCTAGAGGGGGGGGACTATGGCTACACCTTC. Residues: CASSLEGGDYGYTF.

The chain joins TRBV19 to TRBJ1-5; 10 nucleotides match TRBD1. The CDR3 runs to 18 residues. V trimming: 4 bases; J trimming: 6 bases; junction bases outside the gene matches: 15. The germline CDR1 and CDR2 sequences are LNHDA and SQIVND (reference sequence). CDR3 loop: CASSTLDRDRGRGQPQHF. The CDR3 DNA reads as TGTGCCAGTAGTACCCTGGACCGGGACAGGGGACGCGGTCAGCCCCAGCATTTT.

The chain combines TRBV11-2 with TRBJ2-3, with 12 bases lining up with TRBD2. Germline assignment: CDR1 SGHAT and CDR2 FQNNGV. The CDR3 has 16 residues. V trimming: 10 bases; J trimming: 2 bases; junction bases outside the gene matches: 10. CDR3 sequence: CATSSTSGRPTDTQYF. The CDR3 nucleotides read TGTGCCACCAGTTCGACTAGCGGGAGACCCACAGATACGCAGTATTTT.

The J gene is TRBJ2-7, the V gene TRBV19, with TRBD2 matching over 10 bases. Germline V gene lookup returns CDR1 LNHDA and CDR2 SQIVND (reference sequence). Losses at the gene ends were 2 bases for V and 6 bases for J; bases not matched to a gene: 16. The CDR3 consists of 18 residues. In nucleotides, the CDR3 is TGTGCCAGTAGTATAAGGAGCGTCGGGCTAGCGGGAGTGCCCGAGCAGTACTTC. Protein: CASSIRSVGLAGVPEQYF.

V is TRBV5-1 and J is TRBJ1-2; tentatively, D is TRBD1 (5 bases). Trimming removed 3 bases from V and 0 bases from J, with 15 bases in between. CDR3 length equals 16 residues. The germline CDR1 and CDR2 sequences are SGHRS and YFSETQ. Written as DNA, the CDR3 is TGCGCCAGCAGCTCCACTAACAGGAGAACTAACTATGGCTACACCTTC. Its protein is CASSSTNRRTNYGYTF.

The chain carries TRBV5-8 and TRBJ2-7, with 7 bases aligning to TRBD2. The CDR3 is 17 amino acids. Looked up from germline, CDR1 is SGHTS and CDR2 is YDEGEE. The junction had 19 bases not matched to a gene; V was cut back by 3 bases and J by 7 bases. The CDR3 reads CASSSPGGTPGRKEQYF. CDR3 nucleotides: TGTGCCAGCAGCTCACCGGGGGGAACTCCGGGACGGAAAGAGCAGTACTTC.

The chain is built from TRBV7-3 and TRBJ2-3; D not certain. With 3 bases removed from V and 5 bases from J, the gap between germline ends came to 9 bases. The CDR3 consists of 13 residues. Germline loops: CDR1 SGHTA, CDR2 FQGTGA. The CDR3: CASSFPNGDTQYF. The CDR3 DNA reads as TGTGCCAGCAGCTTCCCTAATGGAGATACGCAGTATTTT.

CDR3 amino acids: CASSLDLNTGELFF. CDR3 sequence (DNA): TGTGCCAGCAGCTTAGATCTAAACACCGGGGAGCTGTTTTTT. The V and J genes are TRBV7-2 and TRBJ2-2, with D unresolved. The CDR3 consists of 14 residues. The V and J ends lost 1 base and 2 bases respectively, with 5 bases between them. Germline values: CDR1 SGHTA, CDR2 FQGNSA.

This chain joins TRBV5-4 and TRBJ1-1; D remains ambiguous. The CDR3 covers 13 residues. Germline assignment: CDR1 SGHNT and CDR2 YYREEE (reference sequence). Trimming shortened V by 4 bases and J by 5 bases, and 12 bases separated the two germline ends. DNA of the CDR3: TGTGCCAGCAGCGCAAAAGGCGGTACTGAAGCTTTCTTT. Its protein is CASSAKGGTEAFF.

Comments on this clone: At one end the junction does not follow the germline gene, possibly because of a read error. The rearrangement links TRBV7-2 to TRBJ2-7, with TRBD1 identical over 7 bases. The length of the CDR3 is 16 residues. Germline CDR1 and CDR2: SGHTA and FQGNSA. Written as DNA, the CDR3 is TGTGCCAGCAGCCTAGGACAGGTGTGGGACCCTTACGGGCAGTACTTC. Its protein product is CASSLGQVWDPYGQYF.

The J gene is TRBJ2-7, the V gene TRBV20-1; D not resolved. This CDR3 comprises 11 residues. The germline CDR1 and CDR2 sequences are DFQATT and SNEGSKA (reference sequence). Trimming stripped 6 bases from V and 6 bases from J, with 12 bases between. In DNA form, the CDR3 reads TGCAGTGCGACTTTAGTCACCGAGCAGTACTTC. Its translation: CSATLVTEQYF.

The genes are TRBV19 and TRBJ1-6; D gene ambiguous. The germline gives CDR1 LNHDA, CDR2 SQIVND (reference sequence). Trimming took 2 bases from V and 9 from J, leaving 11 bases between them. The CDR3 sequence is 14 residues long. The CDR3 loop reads CASSIRGGFSPLHF. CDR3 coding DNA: TGTGCCAGTAGTATACGGGGAGGTTTTTCACCCCTCCACTTT.

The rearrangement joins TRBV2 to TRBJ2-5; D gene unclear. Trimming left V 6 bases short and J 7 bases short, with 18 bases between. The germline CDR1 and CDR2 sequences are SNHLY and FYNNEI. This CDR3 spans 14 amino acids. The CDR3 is CASRSGSYSGTQYF. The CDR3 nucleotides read TGTGCCAGCAGAAGTGGTAGCTACTCGGGGACCCAGTACTTC.

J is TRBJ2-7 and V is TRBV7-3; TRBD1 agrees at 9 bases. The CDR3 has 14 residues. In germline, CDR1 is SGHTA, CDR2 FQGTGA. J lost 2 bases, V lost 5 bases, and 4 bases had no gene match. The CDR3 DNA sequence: TGTGCCAGCAGCCCGGGACAGGGAACCTACGAGCAGTACTTC. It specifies CASSPGQGTYEQYF.

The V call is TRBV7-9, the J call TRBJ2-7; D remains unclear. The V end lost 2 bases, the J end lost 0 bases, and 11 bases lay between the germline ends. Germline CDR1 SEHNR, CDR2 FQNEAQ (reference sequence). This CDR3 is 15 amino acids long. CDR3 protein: CASSLYNSNSYEQYF. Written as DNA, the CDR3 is TGTGCCAGCAGCTTATACAACAGTAACTCCTACGAGCAGTACTTC. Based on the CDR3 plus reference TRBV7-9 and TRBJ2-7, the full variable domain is DTGVSQNPRHKITKRGQNVTFRCDPISEHNRLYWYRQTLGQGPEFLTYFQNEAQLEKSRLLSDRFSAERPKGSFSTLEIQRTEQGDSAMYLCASSLYNSNSYEQYFGPGTRLTVT.

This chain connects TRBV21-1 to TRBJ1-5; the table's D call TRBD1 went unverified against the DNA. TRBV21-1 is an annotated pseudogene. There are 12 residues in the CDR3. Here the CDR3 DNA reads TGTGCCGTGGGGGCAGTCTTCCAGCCCCAGCATTTT. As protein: CAVGAVFQPQHF.

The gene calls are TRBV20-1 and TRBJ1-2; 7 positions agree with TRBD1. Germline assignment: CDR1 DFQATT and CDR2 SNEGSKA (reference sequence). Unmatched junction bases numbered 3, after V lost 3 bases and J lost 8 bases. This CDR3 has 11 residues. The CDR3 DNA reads TGCAGTGCTAGCACAGGGGAGGGCTACACCTTC. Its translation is CSASTGEGYTF.

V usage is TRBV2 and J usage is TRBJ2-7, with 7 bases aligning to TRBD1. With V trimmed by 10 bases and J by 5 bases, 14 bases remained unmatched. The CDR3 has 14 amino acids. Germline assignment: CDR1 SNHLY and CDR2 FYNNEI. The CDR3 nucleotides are TGTGCCATCCAGGGGACAGTTCAGGCCCACGAGCAGTACTTC. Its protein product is CAIQGTVQAHEQYF.

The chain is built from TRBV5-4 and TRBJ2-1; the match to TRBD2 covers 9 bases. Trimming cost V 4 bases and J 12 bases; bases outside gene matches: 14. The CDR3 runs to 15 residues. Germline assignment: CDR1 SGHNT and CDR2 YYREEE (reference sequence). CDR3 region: CASSANLAGSEGQFF. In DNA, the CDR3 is TGTGCCAGCAGCGCGAACCTAGCGGGGTCTGAGGGGCAGTTCTTC.

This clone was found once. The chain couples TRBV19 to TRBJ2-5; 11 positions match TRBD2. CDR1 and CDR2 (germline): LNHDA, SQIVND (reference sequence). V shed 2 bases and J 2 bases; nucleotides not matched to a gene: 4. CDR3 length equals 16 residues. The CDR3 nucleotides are TGTGCCAGTAGTATAACTAGCGGGGGACGACAAGAGACCCAGTACTTC. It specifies CASSITSGGRQETQYF.

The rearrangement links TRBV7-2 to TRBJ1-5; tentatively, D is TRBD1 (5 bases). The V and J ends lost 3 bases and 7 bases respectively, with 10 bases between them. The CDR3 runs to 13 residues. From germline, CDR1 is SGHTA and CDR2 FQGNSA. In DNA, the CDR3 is TGTGCCAGCAGCTTCGGGGAGGGGCAGCCCCAGCATTTT. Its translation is CASSFGEGQPQHF.

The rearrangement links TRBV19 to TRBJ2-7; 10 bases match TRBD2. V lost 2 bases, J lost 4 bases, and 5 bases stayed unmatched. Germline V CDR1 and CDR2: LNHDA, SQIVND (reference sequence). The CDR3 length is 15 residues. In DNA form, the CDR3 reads TGTGCCAGTAGTATAAGGGGACTAGCGTTGTACGAGCAGTACTTC. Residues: CASSIRGLALYEQYF.

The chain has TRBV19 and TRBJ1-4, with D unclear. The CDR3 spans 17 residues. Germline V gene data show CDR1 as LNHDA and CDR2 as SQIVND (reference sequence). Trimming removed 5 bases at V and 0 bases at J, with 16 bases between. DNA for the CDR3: TGTGCCAGTAGTGTTGATACAGATACTGCAACTAATGAAAAACTGTTTTTT. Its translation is CASSVDTDTATNEKLFF.

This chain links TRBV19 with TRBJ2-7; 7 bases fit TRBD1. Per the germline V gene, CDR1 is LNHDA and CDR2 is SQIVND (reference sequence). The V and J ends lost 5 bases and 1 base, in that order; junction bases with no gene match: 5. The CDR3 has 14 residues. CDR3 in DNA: TGTGCCAGTAGTCCACAGGGGTCATCCTACGAGCAGTACTTC. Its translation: CASSPQGSSYEQYF.

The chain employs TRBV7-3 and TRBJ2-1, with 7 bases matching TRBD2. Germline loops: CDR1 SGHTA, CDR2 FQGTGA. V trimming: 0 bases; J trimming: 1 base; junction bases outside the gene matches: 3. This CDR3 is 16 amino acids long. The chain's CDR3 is CASSLTGGDSYNEQFF. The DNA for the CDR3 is TGTGCCAGCAGCTTAACGGGGGGGGATTCCTACAATGAGCAGTTCTTC.

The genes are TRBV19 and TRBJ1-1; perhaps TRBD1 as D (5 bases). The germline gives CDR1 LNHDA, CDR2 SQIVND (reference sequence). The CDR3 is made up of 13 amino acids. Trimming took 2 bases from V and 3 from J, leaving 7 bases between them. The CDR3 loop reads CASSILGDTEAFF. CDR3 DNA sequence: TGTGCCAGTAGTATACTAGGGGACACTGAAGCTTTCTTT.

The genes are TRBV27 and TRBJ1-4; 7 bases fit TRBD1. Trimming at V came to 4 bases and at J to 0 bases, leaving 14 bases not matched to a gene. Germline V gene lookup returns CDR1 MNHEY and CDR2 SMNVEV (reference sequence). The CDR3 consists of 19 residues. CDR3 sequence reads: CASSSRPQTTGATNEKLFF. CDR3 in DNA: TGTGCCAGCAGTTCCCGGCCCCAAACCACAGGGGCAACTAATGAAAAACTGTTTTTT.

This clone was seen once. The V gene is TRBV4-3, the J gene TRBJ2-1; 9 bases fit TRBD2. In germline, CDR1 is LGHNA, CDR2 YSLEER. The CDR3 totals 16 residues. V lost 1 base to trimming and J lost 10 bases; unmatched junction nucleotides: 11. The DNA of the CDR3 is TGCGCCAGCAGCCAAGCGGGCGGGGGGGCCGGGCGAGAGCAGTTCTTC. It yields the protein CASSQAGGGAGREQFF.